The 21 T cell receptor beta chains given below trace back to one sample, sequenced in a study of blood T cell repertoires in COVID-19. Data came from immunoSEQ multiplex PCR; TCRdb stores just in-frame clones and leaves some out. Among over 200,000 clones listed, around nine tenths were seen once. Sequencing input: PBMCs or T cells enriched from blood (not recorded which). Every receptor here comes from a woman in her twenties or thirties with acute COVID-19.

This sequence joins TRBV2 and TRBJ2-1, with 8 bases matching TRBD1. The CDR3 totals 14 residues. Per germline, CDR1 SNHLY and CDR2 FYNNEI. V lost 6 bases, J lost 2 bases, and 3 bases stayed unmatched. The DNA for the CDR3 is TGTGCCAGCAGGGGACAGGCGACCTACAATGAGCAGTTCTTC. It translates to CASRGQATYNEQFF.

The V and J genes are TRBV25-1 and TRBJ2-2; TRBD1 might be the D (7 bases). The ends were cut back, 1 base at V and 6 bases at J, with 15 bases in the middle. Germline assignment: CDR1 MGHDK and CDR2 SYGVNS. The CDR3 is 16 amino acids. CDR3 residues: CASSEWSRGVAGELFF. The CDR3 region has the DNA TGTGCCAGCAGTGAATGGTCCAGGGGGGTCGCCGGGGAGCTGTTTTTT. Variable domain in full (rest from reference TRBV25-1 and TRBJ2-2): EADIYQTPRYLVIGTGKKITLECSQTMGHDKMYWYQQDPGMELHLIHYSYGVNSTEKGDLSSESTVSRIRTEHFPLTLESARPSHTSQYLCASSEWSRGVAGELFFGEGSRLTVL.

This chain uses TRBV9 with TRBJ1-5, with a possible D match to TRBD1 (5 bases). The V and J ends lost 3 bases and 2 bases respectively, with 12 bases between them. Per the germline V gene, CDR1 is SGDLS and CDR2 is YYNGEE. The CDR3 runs to 15 residues. The CDR3 protein is CASSAGTDRNQPQHF. CDR3 nucleotides: TGTGCCAGCAGCGCCGGGACTGACCGCAATCAGCCCCAGCATTTT.

The V gene is TRBV28, the J gene TRBJ1-2; 7 bases are a match to TRBD1. Germline V gene sequence: CDR1 MDHEN, CDR2 SYDVKM. The CDR3 totals 12 residues. The ends lost 5 bases at V and 7 bases at J; junction bases unmatched: 4. The CDR3 sequence is CASSIGGGGYTF. For the CDR3, the DNA is TGTGCCAGCAGTATAGGGGGCGGTGGCTACACCTTC.

V gene TRBV21-1 combines with J gene TRBJ1-5; the D segment call TRBD1 is taken from the table without a DNA check. TRBV21-1 constitutes a pseudogene. CDR3 length: 15 residues. This CDR3 reads CASSKGRVSNQPQHF. The CDR3 DNA follows: TGTGCCAGCAGCAAAGGCAGGGTTAGCAATCAGCCCCAGCATTTT.

V usage is TRBV29-1 and J usage is TRBJ1-3; D uncertain. The CDR3 length is 11 residues. V lost 6 bases and J lost 4, with 7 bases in between. Germline V CDR1 and CDR2: SQVTM, ANQGSEA. In DNA form, the CDR3 reads TGCAGCGTCCTGGAGGGAAACACCATATATTTT. Protein sequence: CSVLEGNTIYF.

V usage is TRBV30 and J usage is TRBJ1-5; 9 nucleotides agree with TRBD1. The CDR3 extends over 14 amino acids. Unmatched junction bases numbered 3, after V lost 0 bases and J lost 6 bases. In germline, CDR1 is GTSNPN, CDR2 SVGIG (reference sequence). The DNA for the CDR3 is TGTGCCTGGAGTGTACTGACAGGGGGTCAGCCCCAGCATTTT. Encoded protein: CAWSVLTGGQPQHF.

CDR3 amino acids: CASSTDRGHTGELFF. CDR3 coding DNA: TGCGCCAGCAGCACGGACAGGGGCCACACCGGGGAGCTGTTTTTT. The gene calls are TRBV5-1 and TRBJ2-2; 9 bases align to TRBD1. V lost 4 bases to trimming and J lost 3 bases; unmatched junction nucleotides: 4. CDR1 and CDR2 (germline): SGHRS, YFSETQ. There are 15 residues in the CDR3.

The chain is built from TRBV4-3 and TRBJ2-3; tentatively, D is TRBD2 (6 bases). V lost 0 bases and J 2 bases, leaving 9 bases between the germline ends. The CDR3 has 15 residues. Germline loops: CDR1 LGHNA, CDR2 YSLEER. The CDR3 region is CASSQERGVTDTQYF. The CDR3 DNA follows: TGCGCCAGCAGCCAAGAGCGGGGAGTCACAGATACGCAGTATTTT.

The V call is TRBV5-1, the J call TRBJ2-7; the match to TRBD2 covers 8 bases. The CDR3 runs to 14 residues. CDR1 SGHRS and CDR2 YFSETQ come from the germline V gene. The junction had 6 bases not matched to a gene; V was cut back by 7 bases and J by 0 bases. The CDR3 is CASCRAGDSYEQYF. The CDR3 DNA follows: TGCGCCAGCTGCCGAGCGGGGGACTCCTACGAGCAGTACTTC.

This chain links TRBV5-1 with TRBJ1-5; D ambiguous. The germline V gene encodes CDR1 SGHRS and CDR2 YFSETQ. The CDR3 is 14 residues long. The V end was cut by 4 bases, the J end by 4 bases, with 12 bases between. The CDR3 is CASSILTNNQPQHF. The CDR3 bases are TGCGCCAGCAGCATCTTGACAAATAATCAGCCCCAGCATTTT.

The chain joins TRBV7-6 to TRBJ1-4, with a weak D call TRBD1 (5 bases). This CDR3 spans 14 amino acids. Deletions cut 5 bases from V and 5 bases from J, with 12 bases between. From germline, CDR1 is SGHVS and CDR2 FNYEAQ. The CDR3 here is CASSLGRGNEKLFF. DNA of the CDR3: TGTGCCAGCAGCCTAGGACGGGGGAATGAAAAACTGTTTTTT.

V gene TRBV7-2 combines with J gene TRBJ2-1; 11 bases are a match to TRBD2. J lost 4 bases, V lost 3 bases, and 2 bases had no gene match. This CDR3 has 15 residues. The V gene's germline CDR1 is SGHTA and CDR2 FQGNSA. As DNA, the CDR3 is TGTGCCAGCAGCTTTAGCGGGGGGGATTACAATGAGCAGTTCTTC. Translation gives CASSFSGGDYNEQFF. The variable domain in full, completed from reference TRBV7-2 and TRBJ2-1, reads GAGVSQSPSNKVTEKGKDVELRCDPISGHTALYWYRQSLGQGLEFLIYFQGNSAPDKSGLPSDRFSAERTGGSVSTLTIQRTQQEDSAVYLCASSFSGGDYNEQFFGPGTRLTVL.

V usage is TRBV5-4 and J usage is TRBJ1-3; D is ambiguous. The CDR3 contains 16 residues. Trimming pared 5 bases from V and 2 bases from J, leaving 17 bases between. CDR1 and CDR2 from the germline V gene are SGHNT and YYREEE (reference sequence). CDR3 sequence (DNA): TGTGCCAGCAGTCAAGGAGGGCCCGGGGCTGGAAACACCATATATTTT. This translates into CASSQGGPGAGNTIYF.

This clone showed up just once. This chain joins TRBV5-5 and TRBJ2-1; D might be TRBD2 (6 bases). The length of the CDR3 is 13 residues. Per germline, CDR1 SGHKS and CDR2 YYEKEE (reference sequence). V lost 3 bases and J lost 6, with 10 bases in between. The CDR3 sequence is CASSWGDFNEQFF. For the CDR3, the DNA is TGTGCCAGCAGCTGGGGGGACTTCAATGAGCAGTTCTTC.

The chain carries TRBV5-6 and TRBJ1-2; D perhaps matches TRBD1 (5 bases). The V and J ends lost 4 bases and 6 bases respectively, with 13 bases between them. The CDR3 consists of 13 residues. Germline values: CDR1 SGHDT, CDR2 YYEEEE. The CDR3 reads CASSPRGSNGYTF. Written as DNA, the CDR3 is TGTGCCAGCAGCCCGCGGGGGTCGAATGGCTACACCTTC. Filled out from reference TRBV5-6 and TRBJ1-2, the complete variable domain reads DAGVTQSPTHLIKTRGQQVTLRCSPKSGHDTVSWYQQALGQGPQFIFQYYEEEERQRGNFPDRFSGHQFPNYSSELNVNALLLGDSALYLCASSPRGSNGYTFGSGTRLTVV.

This clone was counted a single time. V usage is TRBV18 and J usage is TRBJ1-5; the D is unclear. Per the germline V gene, CDR1 is KGHSH and CDR2 is LQKENI. The CDR3 sequence is 15 residues long. Trimming left V 4 bases short and J 7 bases short, with 17 bases between. The DNA for the CDR3 is TGTGCCAGCTCACTAAGGGAGTTAGCCGGGCAGCCCCAGCATTTT. Translated: CASSLRELAGQPQHF.

The chain uses TRBV5-4 and TRBJ1-2; D might be TRBD1 (5 bases). The CDR3 totals 14 residues. Germline lookup yields CDR1 SGHNT and CDR2 YYREEE (reference sequence). V was clipped by 1 base and J by 1 base, with 8 bases between them. The CDR3 here is CASSLTGSNYGYTF. CDR3 coding DNA: TGTGCCAGCAGCTTGACAGGCAGTAACTATGGCTACACCTTC.

V is TRBV24-1 and J is TRBJ2-2; TRBD1 agrees at 9 bases. Looked up from germline, CDR1 is KGHDR and CDR2 is SFDVKD. Trimming took 4 bases from V and 3 from J; bases not matched to a gene: 5. The CDR3 is 16 residues long. CDR3 in amino acids: CATSENDRGDTGELFF. CDR3 nucleotides: TGTGCCACCAGTGAAAATGACAGGGGGGACACCGGGGAGCTGTTTTTT.

Only one count was recorded for this clone. The chain employs TRBV4-1 and TRBJ2-1; 12 bases agree with TRBD2. Germline V gene data show CDR1 as MGHRA and CDR2 as YSYEKL. The CDR3 contains 14 residues. After removal of 1 base from V and 10 bases from J, the junction contained 2 bases not matched to a gene. DNA for the CDR3: TGCGCCAGCAGCCAAGTAGGGACTAGCGGGGAGCAGTTCTTC. Protein: CASSQVGTSGEQFF.

This clone showed up just once. V usage is TRBV18 and J usage is TRBJ1-5; D may be TRBD1 (6 bases). Germline V CDR1 and CDR2: KGHSH, LQKENI. The V gene lost 5 bases and the J gene lost 9 bases, with 11 bases spanning the gap. The CDR3 extends over 12 amino acids. CDR3 sequence reads: CASSATGRPQHF. The CDR3 nucleotides are TGTGCCAGCTCAGCTACAGGGAGGCCCCAGCATTTT.